Each of the 15 T cell receptor beta chains below was sequenced from the same sample in a study of prognosis after radiotherapy for stage I lung cancer. Two-round multiplex PCR, the amplification method, yielded TCR beta CDR3 from genomic DNA. Individual primers that were specific to each TRBV and TRBJ gene served in first-round PCR. TCRdb called the multiplex PCR reads again in MiXCR, with one record for every CDR3 protein. There are under 20,000 distinct CDR3 sequences in the sample; just under 45% occur only once, and about two fifths lies in the top ten. Material: PBMCs, obtained before or after stereotactic body radiation therapy (not recorded which). These receptor sequences come from a donor over 45 with non-small cell lung cancer.

CDR3 residues: CASSPGQARPQHF. The CDR3 DNA follows: TGTGCCAGCAGTCCGGGACAGGCACGGCCCCAGCATTTT. The chain has TRBV27 and TRBJ1-5, with TRBD1 matching 8 bases. The V segment lost 5 bases and the J segment 9 bases; nucleotides outside the gene matches: 6. This CDR3 region has 13 residues. CDR1 is MNHEY and CDR2 is SMNVEV in the germline V gene (reference sequence).

The count of this clonotype is one. The J gene is TRBJ2-5, the V gene TRBV12-3 or TRBV12-4; TRBD1 aligns across 7 bases. The junction had 2 bases not matched to a gene; V was cut back by 8 bases and J by 2 bases. The CDR3 is 12 residues long. In DNA, the CDR3 is TGTGCCAGCGGGGACAGTCAAGAGACCCAGTACTTC. It codes for CASGDSQETQYF.

This clonotype was picked up many times. The rearrangement links TRBV2 to TRBJ1-2, with D perhaps matching TRBD1 (6 bases). V lost 11 bases to trimming and J lost 4 bases, with 17 bases between them. This CDR3 has 13 residues. The germline CDR1 and CDR2 sequences are SNHLY and FYNNEI. DNA for the CDR3: TGTGCCCTGGGGGCAGGGAGGTTCTATGGCTACACCTTC. Protein sequence: CALGAGRFYGYTF.

This clonotype was detected many times. This chain connects TRBV20-1 to TRBJ1-6; D gene unclear. This CDR3 is 19 amino acids long. Looked up from germline, CDR1 is DFQATT and CDR2 is SNEGSKA (reference sequence). The ends were cut back, 0 bases at V and 2 bases at J, with 20 bases in the middle. The CDR3 region has the DNA TGCAGTGCTAGAGAGGCTGTTCTGACGGCAGGCACCTATAATTCACCCCTCCACTTT. Protein: CSAREAVLTAGTYNSPLHF.

The rearrangement joins TRBV7-9 to TRBJ2-3; TRBD2 matches 10 bases. The J segment lost 9 bases and the V segment lost 6 bases, leaving 6 bases of the junction unmatched. The germline gives CDR1 SEHNR, CDR2 FQNEAQ (reference sequence). This CDR3 is 13 amino acids long. In nucleotides, the CDR3 is TGTGCCAGCAGTTACAGCGGGAGGGGGACGCAGTATTTT. It codes for CASSYSGRGTQYF.

This clonotype was observed many times. The chain links TRBV4-1 to TRBJ1-5; D unclear. Germline V gene sequence: CDR1 MGHRA, CDR2 YSYEKL. There are 13 residues in the CDR3. V dropped 0 bases and J dropped 0 bases, with 0 bases sitting between them. The CDR3 DNA is TGCGCCAGCAGCCAAGATAGCAATCAGCCCCAGCATTTT. Translation: CASSQDSNQPQHF.

This clonotype was counted many times. The rearrangement uses TRBV28 and TRBJ2-6; D perhaps matches TRBD1 (6 bases). The CDR3 is 19 amino acids. CDR1 and CDR2 from the germline V gene are MDHEN and SYDVKM. V was trimmed by 3 bases and J by 0 bases, leaving 18 bases between them. Written as DNA, the CDR3 is TGTGCCAGCAGTTTCCTAACAAGGTCAGGGGTCTCTGGGGCCAACGTCCTGACTTTC. Translating it yields CASSFLTRSGVSGANVLTF. Full variable domain (rest looked up from reference TRBV28 and TRBJ2-6): DVKVTQSSRYLVKRTGEKVFLECVQDMDHENMFWYRQDPGLGLRLIYFSYDVKMKEKGDIPEGYSVSREKKERFSLILESASTNQTSMYLCASSFLTRSGVSGANVLTFGAGSRLTVL.

Sample share makes this clonotype medium-sized. The chain uses TRBV2 and TRBJ2-2; 9 nucleotides line up with TRBD2. With 1 base clipped from V and 0 bases from J, the junction kept 0 bases outside the gene matches. Germline-derived CDR1 and CDR2 are SNHLY and FYNNEI. This CDR3 is built from 16 residues. CDR3 amino acids: CASSEVAGANTGELFF. CDR3 nucleotide sequence: TGTGCCAGCAGTGAAGTAGCGGGAGCGAACACCGGGGAGCTGTTTTTT. The full variable domain, its missing parts supplied by reference TRBV2 and TRBJ2-2, is EPEVTQTPSHQVTQMGQEVILRCVPISNHLYFYWYRQILGQKVEFLVSFYNNEISEKSEIFDDQFSVERPDGSNFTLKIRSTKLEDSAMYFCASSEVAGANTGELFFGEGSRLTVL.

The chain uses TRBV6-1 and TRBJ2-2; D is possibly TRBD1 or TRBD2 (5 bases each). The V end lost 6 bases, the J end lost 2 bases, and 16 bases lay between the germline ends. There are 16 residues in the CDR3. Germline V gene data show CDR1 as MNHNS and CDR2 as SASEGT. DNA for the CDR3: TGTGCCAGCAGGGGGGTTAGTGGGGATAACACCGGGGAGCTGTTTTTT. This codes for CASRGVSGDNTGELFF.

This clonotype showed up many times. This sequence joins TRBV4-2 and TRBJ1-4; possibly TRBD1 for D (6 bases). The CDR3 totals 16 residues. The germline V gene encodes CDR1 LGHNA and CDR2 YNFKEQ. Trimming removed 0 bases at V and 5 bases at J, with 13 bases between. The CDR3 nucleotides read TGTGCCAGCAGCCAAGATCGAGGGGGGGGGAATGAAAAACTGTTTTTT. This translates into CASSQDRGGGNEKLFF.

Of note for this clonotype: The junction departs from the called germline gene at one end, perhaps through a read error. This rearrangement joins TRBV7-7 to TRBJ2-7; D may be TRBD1 or TRBD2 (6 bases each). The CDR3 sequence is 15 residues long. Germline V gene lookup returns CDR1 SSHAT and CDR2 FNYEAQ (reference sequence). As DNA, the CDR3 is TGTGCTAGCAGCTCCGGTAAAGGGGGGACCTACGAGCAGTACTTC. Its translation is CASSSGKGGTYEQYF.

The CDR3 DNA reads TGCGCCAGCAGTGACCGGGGGTGGACTGAAGCTTTCTTT. Translation: CASSDRGWTEAFF. The V call is TRBV10-1, the J call TRBJ1-1, with D perhaps matching TRBD1 (5 bases). Germline CDR1 reads WNHNN; CDR2 reads SYGVQD (reference sequence). This CDR3 comprises 13 residues. Trimming pared 3 bases from V and 5 bases from J, leaving 10 bases between.

This rearrangement joins TRBV19 to TRBJ1-5; 9 positions match TRBD1. J gave up 7 bases and V 0 bases, and 13 bases lay outside the gene matches. Germline V gives CDR1 LNHDA, CDR2 SQIVND (reference sequence). The CDR3 is 18 amino acids. CDR3 protein: CASSIDVGRTGERQPQHF. The CDR3, as DNA: TGTGCCAGTAGTATAGATGTGGGCCGGACAGGGGAAAGACAGCCCCAGCATTTT.

This clonotype was detected only once. CDR3 coding DNA: TGTGCCAGCAGTTTAGGCCATGACAGGGTCTATGGCTACACCTTC. This encodes CASSLGHDRVYGYTF. The chain couples TRBV6-5 to TRBJ1-2; 7 bases agree with TRBD1. CDR3 length: 15 residues. J was trimmed by 4 bases and V by 4 bases; bases with no gene match: 9. Germline values: CDR1 MNHEY, CDR2 SVGAGI.

As regards this clonotype: Since a far larger clone is one base different, this is likely a read error. The chain employs TRBV6-4 and TRBJ2-2; no reliable D call. The CDR3 consists of 14 residues. The germline CDR1 and CDR2 sequences are MRHNA and SNTAGT. The CDR3 sequence is CANSYSKEAGELFF. In nucleotides, the CDR3 is TGTGCCAACAGTTACTCGAAAGAGGCCGGGGAGCTGTTTTTT.